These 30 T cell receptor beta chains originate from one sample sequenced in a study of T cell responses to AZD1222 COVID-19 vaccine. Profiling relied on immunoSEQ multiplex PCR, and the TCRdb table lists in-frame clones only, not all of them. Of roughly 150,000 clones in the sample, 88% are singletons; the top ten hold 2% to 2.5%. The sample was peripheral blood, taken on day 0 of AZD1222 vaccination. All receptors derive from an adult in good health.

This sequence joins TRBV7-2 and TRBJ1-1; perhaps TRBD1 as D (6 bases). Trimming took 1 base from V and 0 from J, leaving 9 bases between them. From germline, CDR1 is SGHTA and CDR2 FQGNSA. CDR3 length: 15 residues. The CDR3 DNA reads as TGTGCCAGCAGCTTAGATCAGGGGCTGAACACTGAAGCTTTCTTT. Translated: CASSLDQGLNTEAFF. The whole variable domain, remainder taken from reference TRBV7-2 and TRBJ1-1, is GAGVSQSPSNKVTEKGKDVELRCDPISGHTALYWYRQSLGQGLEFLIYFQGNSAPDKSGLPSDRFSAERTGGSVSTLTIQRTQQEDSAVYLCASSLDQGLNTEAFFGQGTRLTVV.

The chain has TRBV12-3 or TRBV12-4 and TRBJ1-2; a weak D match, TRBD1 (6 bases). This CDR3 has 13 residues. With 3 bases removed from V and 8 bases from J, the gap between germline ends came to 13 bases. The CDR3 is CASSFGQGIGYTF. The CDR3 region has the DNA TGTGCCAGCAGTTTTGGGCAGGGGATAGGCTACACCTTC.

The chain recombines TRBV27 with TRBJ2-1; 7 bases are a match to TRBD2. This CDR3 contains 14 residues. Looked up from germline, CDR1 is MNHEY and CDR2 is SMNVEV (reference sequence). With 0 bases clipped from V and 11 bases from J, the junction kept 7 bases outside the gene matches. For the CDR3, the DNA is TGTGCCAGCAGTTTATCCCAACGCGGGAGAAAGCAGTTCTTC. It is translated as CASSLSQRGRKQFF.

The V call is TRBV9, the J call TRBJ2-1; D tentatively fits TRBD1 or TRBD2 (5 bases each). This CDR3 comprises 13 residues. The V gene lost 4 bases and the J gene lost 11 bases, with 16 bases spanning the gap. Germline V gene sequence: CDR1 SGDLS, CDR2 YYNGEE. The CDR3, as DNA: TGTGCCAGCAGCCAAACGTGGGGACGGCAGCAGTTCTTC. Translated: CASSQTWGRQQFF.

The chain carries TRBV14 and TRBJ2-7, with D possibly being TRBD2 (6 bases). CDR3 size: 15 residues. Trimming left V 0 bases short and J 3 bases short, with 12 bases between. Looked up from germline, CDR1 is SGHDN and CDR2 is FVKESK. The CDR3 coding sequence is TGTGCCAGCAGCCAAGATAGGAGGCGGGGCTACGAGCAGTACTTC. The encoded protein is CASSQDRRRGYEQYF.

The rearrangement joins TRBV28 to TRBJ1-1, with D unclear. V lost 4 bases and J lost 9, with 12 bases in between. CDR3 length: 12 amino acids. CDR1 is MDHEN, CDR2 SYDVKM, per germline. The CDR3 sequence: CASSSATTKAFF. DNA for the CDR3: TGTGCCAGCAGTTCCGCCACTACTAAAGCTTTCTTT.

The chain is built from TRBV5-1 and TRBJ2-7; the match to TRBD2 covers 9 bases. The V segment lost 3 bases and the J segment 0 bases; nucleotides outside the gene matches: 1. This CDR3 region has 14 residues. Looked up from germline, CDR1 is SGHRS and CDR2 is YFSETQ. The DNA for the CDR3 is TGCGCCAGCAGCTCGGGACTAGCCTCCTACGAGCAGTACTTC. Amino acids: CASSSGLASYEQYF.

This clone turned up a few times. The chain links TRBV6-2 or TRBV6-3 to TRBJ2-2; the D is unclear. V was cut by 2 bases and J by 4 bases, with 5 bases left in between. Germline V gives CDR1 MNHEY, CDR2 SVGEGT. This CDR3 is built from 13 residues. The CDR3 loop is CASSYGFTGELFF. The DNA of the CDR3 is TGTGCCAGCAGTTACGGTTTCACCGGGGAGCTGTTTTTT.

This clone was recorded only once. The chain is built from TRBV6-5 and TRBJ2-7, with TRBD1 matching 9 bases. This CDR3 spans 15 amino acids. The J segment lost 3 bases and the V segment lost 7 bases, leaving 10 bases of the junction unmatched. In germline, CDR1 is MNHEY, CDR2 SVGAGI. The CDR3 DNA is TGTGCCAGCATGGGACGTAGGGACAGGGTCTACGAGCAGTACTTC. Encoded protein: CASMGRRDRVYEQYF.

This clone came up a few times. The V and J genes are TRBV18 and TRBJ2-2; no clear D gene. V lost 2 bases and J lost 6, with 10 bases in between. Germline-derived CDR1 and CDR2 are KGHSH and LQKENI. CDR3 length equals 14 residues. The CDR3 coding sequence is TGTGCCAGCTCACCAGTTCGAGGTGCCGGGGAGCTGTTTTTT. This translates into CASSPVRGAGELFF.

The CDR3 DNA sequence: TGTGCCAGCACCACGGACAGGGCGGGAGGCTACACCTTC. Translated, it gives CASTTDRAGGYTF. The genes are TRBV5-4 and TRBJ1-2; 8 bases agree with TRBD1. Germline V gives CDR1 SGHNT, CDR2 YYREEE (reference sequence). The trim removed 6 bases at V and 8 bases at J, leaving 9 bases unmatched. The CDR3 is 13 amino acids.

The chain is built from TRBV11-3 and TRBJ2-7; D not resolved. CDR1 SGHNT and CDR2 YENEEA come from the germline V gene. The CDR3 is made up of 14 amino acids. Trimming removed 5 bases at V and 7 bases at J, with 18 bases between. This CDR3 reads CASSLHPTVLEQYF. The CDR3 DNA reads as TGTGCCAGCAGCCTTCACCCGACGGTTCTGGAGCAGTACTTC.

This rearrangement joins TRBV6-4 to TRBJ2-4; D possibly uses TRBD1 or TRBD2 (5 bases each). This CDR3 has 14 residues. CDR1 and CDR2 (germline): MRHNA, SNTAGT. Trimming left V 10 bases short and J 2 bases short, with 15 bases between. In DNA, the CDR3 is TGTGCCAAGGGACGGCGGGTACCCAAAAACATTCAGTACTTC. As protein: CAKGRRVPKNIQYF.

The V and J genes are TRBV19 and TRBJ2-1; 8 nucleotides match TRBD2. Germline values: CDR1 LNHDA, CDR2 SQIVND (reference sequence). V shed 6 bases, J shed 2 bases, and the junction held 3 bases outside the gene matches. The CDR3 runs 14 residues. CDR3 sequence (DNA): TGTGCCAGTAGACTAGCGGTCCCCTACAATGAGCAGTTCTTC. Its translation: CASRLAVPYNEQFF. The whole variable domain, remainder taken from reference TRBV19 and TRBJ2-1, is DGGITQSPKYLFRKEGQNVTLSCEQNLNHDAMYWYRQDPGQGLRLIYYSQIVNDFQKGDIAEGYSVSREKKESFPLTVTSAQKNPTAFYLCASRLAVPYNEQFFGPGTRLTVL.

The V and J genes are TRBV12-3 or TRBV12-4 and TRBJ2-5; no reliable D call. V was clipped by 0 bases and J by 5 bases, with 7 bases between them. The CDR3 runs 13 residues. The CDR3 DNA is TGTGCCAGCAGTTTAGCGGGAACGGAGACCCAGTACTTC. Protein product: CASSLAGTETQYF.

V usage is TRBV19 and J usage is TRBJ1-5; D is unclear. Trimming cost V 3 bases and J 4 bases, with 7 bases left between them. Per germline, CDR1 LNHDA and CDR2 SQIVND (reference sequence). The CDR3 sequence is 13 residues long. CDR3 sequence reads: CASSMVGNQPQHF. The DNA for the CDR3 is TGTGCCAGTAGTATGGTGGGGAATCAGCCCCAGCATTTT.

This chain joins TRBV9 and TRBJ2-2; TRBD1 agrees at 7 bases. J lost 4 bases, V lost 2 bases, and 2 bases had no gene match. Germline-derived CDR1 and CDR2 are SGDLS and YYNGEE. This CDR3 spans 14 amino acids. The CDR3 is CASSVGQVTGELFF. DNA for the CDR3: TGTGCCAGCAGCGTCGGACAGGTCACCGGGGAGCTGTTTTTT.

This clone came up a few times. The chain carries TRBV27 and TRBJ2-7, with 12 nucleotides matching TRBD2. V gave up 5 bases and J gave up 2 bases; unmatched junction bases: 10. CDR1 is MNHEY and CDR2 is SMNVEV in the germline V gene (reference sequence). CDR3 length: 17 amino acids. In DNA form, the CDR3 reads TGTGCCAGCAGTCCGAGACTAGCGGGAGTATGGACCTACGAGCAGTACTTC. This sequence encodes CASSPRLAGVWTYEQYF.

Here the CDR3 reads CASSLALRSGQGSSYNEQFF. The CDR3 nucleotides read TGTGCCAGCAGCTTAGCATTGAGGTCGGGACAGGGCAGCTCCTACAATGAGCAGTTCTTC. The V call is TRBV7-2, the J call TRBJ2-1; 9 bases match TRBD1. Per germline, CDR1 SGHTA and CDR2 FQGNSA. V shed 0 bases, J shed 0 bases, and the junction held 12 bases outside the gene matches. This CDR3 has 20 residues.

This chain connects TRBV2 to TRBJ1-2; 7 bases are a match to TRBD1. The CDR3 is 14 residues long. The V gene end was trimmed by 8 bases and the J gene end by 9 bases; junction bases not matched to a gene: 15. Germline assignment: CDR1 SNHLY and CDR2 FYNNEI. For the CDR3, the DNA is TGTGCCAGCCTTCGGACAGGATCCTCAGTAAGCTACACCTTC. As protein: CASLRTGSSVSYTF.

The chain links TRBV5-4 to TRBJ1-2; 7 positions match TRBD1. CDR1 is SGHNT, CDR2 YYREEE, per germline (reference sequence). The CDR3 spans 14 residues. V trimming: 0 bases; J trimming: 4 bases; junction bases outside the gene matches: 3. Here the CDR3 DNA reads TGTGCCAGCAGCTTGGACAGGGGTGGCTATGGCTACACCTTC. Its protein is CASSLDRGGYGYTF. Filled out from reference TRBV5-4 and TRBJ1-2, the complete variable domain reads ETGVTQSPTHLIKTRGQQVTLRCSSQSGHNTVSWYQQALGQGPQFIFQYYREEENGRGNFPPRFSGLQFPNYSSELNVNALELDDSALYLCASSLDRGGYGYTFGSGTRLTVV.

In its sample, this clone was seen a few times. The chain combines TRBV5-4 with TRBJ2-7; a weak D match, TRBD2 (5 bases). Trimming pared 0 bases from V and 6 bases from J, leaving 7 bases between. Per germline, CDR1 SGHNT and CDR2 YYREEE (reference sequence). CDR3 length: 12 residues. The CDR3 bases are TGTGCCAGCAGCTTGGATCGGGGCGAGCAGTACTTC. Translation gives CASSLDRGEQYF. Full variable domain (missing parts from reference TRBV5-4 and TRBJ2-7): ETGVTQSPTHLIKTRGQQVTLRCSSQSGHNTVSWYQQALGQGPQFIFQYYREEENGRGNFPPRFSGLQFPNYSSELNVNALELDDSALYLCASSLDRGEQYFGPGTRLTVT.

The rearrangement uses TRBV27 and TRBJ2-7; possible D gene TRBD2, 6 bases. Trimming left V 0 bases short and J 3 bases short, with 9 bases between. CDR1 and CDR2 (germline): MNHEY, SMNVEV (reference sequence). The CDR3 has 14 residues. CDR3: CASSLSGSGYEQYF. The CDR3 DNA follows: TGTGCCAGCAGTTTATCCGGGAGTGGCTACGAGCAGTACTTC.

The CDR3 reads CATSRDLTGSGGYTF. The CDR3 DNA sequence: TGTGCCACCAGCAGAGATCTGACAGGGTCTGGCGGCTACACCTTC. The chain links TRBV15 to TRBJ1-2; TRBD1 aligns across 7 bases. This CDR3 region has 15 residues. The V and J ends lost 0 bases and 8 bases, in that order; junction bases with no gene match: 9. In germline, CDR1 is LNHNV, CDR2 YYDKDF (reference sequence). Based on the CDR3 plus reference TRBV15 and TRBJ1-2, the full variable domain is DAMVIQNPRYQVTQFGKPVTLSCSQTLNHNVMYWYQQKSSQAPKLLFHYYDKDFNNEADTPDNFQSRRPNTSFCFLDIRSPGLGDTAMYLCATSRDLTGSGGYTFGSGTRLTVV.

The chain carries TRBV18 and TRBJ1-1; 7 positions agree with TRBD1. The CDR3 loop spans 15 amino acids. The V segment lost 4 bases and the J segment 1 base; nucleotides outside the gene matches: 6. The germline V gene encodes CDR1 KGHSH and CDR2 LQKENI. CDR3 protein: CASSRDKGANTEAFF. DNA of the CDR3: TGTGCCAGCTCACGCGACAAGGGGGCGAACACTGAAGCTTTCTTT.

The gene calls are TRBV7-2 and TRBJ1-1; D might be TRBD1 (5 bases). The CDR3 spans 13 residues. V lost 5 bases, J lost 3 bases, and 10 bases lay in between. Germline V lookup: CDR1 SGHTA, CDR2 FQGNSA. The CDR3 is CASSLQAYTEAFF. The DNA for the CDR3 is TGTGCCAGCAGCCTACAGGCGTACACTGAAGCTTTCTTT.

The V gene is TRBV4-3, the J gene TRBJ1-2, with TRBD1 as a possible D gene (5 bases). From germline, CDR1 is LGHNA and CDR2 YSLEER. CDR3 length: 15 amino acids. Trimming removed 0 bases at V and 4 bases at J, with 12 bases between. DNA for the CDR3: TGCGCCAGCAGCCAAGATGTAGGGACGGTCTATGGCTACACCTTC. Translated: CASSQDVGTVYGYTF.

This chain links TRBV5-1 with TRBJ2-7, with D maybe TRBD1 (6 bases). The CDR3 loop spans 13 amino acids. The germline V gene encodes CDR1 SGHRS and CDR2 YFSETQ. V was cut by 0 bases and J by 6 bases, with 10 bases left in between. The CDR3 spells CASSLAGQAEQYF. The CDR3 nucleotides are TGCGCCAGCAGCTTGGCGGGACAAGCCGAGCAGTACTTC.

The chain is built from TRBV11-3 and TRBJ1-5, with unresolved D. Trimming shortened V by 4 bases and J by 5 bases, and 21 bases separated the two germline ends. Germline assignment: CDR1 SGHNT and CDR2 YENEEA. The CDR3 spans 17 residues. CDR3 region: CASSSTCRQVKDQPQHF. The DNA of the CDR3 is TGTGCCAGCAGCTCCACCTGTAGGCAGGTAAAGGATCAGCCCCAGCATTTT. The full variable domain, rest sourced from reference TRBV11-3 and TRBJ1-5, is EAGVVQSPRYKIIEKKQPVAFWCNPISGHNTLYWYLQNLGQGPELLIRYENEEAVDDSQLPKDRFSAERLKGVDSTLKIQPAELGDSAVYLCASSSTCRQVKDQPQHFGDGTRLSIL.

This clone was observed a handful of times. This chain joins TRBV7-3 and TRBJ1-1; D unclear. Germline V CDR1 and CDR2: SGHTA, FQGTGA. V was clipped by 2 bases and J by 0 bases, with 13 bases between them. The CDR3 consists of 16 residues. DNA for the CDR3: TGTGCCAGCAGCTTAGATAGGACCGCCATGAACACTGAAGCTTTCTTT. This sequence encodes CASSLDRTAMNTEAFF.